The entry below describes one TCR beta chain. Antigen specificity is unknown. This entry belongs to a study of cytomegalovirus exposure and HLA in healthy donors. Study context: In terms of ancestry, the Caucasian-associated cluster contained around four fifths of the roughly 400 genotyped donors. The study's findings and limits: The study designated fewer than 200 TCR beta chains cytomegalovirus-associated. Later analysis reportedly placed an Asian-associated ancestry cluster below the roughly 600-donor mean in N-insertions.

The PCR used 60 Vbeta and 13 Jbeta primers. Sequencing used immunoSEQ multiplex PCR; TCRdb keeps in-frame clones, though not all of them. This sample has 90,000 to 150,000 clones; approximately 80% occur once, and the top ten carry about 0.22%. Unrecorded immune exposures were likely, despite nominal health at sampling. V dropped 6 bases and J dropped 0 bases, with 22 bases sitting between them. Germline CDR1 reads SGHDT; CDR2 reads YYEEEE. The CDR3 has 17 amino acids. The sequencing sample was made of PBMCs. The chain carries TRBV5-6 and TRBJ2-7; maybe TRBD2 (6 bases). This clonotype was sampled from a man between 50 and 59 years old in good health and CMV-seronegative. CDR3 region: CASNDRGSGRSSYEQYF. CDR3 coding DNA: TGTGCCAGCAACGACCGAGGTAGCGGTAGAAGCTCCTACGAGCAGTACTTC.